This record concerns one T cell receptor (beta chain) sequence. Its matching antigen is unknown. This sample is drawn from a study of CD8 T cells in ankylosing spondylitis. Study outcomes and limitations: Ankylosing spondylitis blood appeared to be characterized by a TCR beta motif of several highly homologous variants. Prior work had noted some motif variants in reactive arthritis blood and synovial fluid.

TCRdb used MiXCR to reprocess the 5' RACE reads, holding one entry per CDR3 protein. There are around 440,000 distinct CDR3 sequences in the sample; approximately 17% occur only once, and 1% lies in the top ten. The CDR3 spans 15 residues. The V gene's germline CDR1 is KGHSH and CDR2 LQKENI. V lost 6 bases and J lost 4; bases outside the gene matches: 3. The chain has TRBV18 and TRBJ2-1; TRBD2 aligns across 13 bases. Sequenced input: blood, either unsorted or a sorted T cell fraction (not recorded which). This receptor was obtained from a male donor with ankylosing spondylitis. CDR3 in DNA: TGTGCCAGCTCGGGACTAGCGGGAACTTACAATGAGCAGTTCTTC. It codes for CASSGLAGTYNEQFF.